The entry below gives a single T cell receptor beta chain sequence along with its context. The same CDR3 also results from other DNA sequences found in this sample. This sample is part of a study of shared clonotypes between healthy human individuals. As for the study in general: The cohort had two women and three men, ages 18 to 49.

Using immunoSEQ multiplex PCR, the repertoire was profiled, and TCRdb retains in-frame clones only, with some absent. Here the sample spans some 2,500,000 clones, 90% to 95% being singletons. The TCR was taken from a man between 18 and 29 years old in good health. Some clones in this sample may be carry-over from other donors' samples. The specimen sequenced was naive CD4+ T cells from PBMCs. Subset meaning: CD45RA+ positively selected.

CDR3 sequence reads: CASSPGTGGNQPQHF. In DNA, the CDR3 is TGCGCCAGCAGCCCCGGGACAGGGGGTAATCAGCCCCAGCATTTT. The chain carries TRBV5-1 and TRBJ1-5; 11 bases agree with TRBD1. The junction had 4 bases not matched to a gene; V was cut back by 4 bases and J by 4 bases. CDR1 is SGHRS and CDR2 is YFSETQ in the germline V gene. The CDR3 covers 15 residues.